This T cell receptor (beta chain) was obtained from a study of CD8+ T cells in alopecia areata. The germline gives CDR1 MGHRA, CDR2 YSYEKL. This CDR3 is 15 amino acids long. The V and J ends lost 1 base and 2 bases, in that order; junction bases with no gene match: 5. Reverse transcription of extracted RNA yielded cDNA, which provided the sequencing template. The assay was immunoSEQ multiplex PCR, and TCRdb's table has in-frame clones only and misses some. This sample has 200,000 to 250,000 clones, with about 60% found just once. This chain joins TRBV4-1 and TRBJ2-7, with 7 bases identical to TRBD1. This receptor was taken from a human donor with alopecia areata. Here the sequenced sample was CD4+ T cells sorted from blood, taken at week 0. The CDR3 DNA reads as TGCGCCAGCAGCCAAGGACAGGGACATGCCTACGAGCAGTACTTC. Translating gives CASSQGQGHAYEQYF.